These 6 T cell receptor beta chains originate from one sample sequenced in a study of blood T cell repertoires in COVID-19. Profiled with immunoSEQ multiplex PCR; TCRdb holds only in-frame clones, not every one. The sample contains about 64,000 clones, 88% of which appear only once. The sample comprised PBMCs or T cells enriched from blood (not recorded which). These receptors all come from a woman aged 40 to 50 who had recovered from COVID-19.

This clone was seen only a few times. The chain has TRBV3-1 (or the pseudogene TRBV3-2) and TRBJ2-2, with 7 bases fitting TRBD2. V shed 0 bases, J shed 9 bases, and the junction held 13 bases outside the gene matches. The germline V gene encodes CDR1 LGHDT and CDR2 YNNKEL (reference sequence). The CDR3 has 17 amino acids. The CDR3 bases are TGTGCCAGCAGCCAAGACACCAGCGGGAACATCTACCGGGAGCTGTTTTTT. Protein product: CASSQDTSGNIYRELFF.

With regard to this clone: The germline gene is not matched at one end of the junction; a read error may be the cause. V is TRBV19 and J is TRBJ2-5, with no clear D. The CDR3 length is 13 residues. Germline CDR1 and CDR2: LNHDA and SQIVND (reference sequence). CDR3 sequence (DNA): TGTGCCAGTAGTATTAGACCGCTAGAGGCCCAGTACTTC. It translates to CASSIRPLEAQYF.

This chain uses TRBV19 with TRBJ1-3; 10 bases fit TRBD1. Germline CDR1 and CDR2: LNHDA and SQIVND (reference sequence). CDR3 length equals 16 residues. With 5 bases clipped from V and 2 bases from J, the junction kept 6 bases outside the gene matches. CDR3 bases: TGTGCCAGTAGTTCTCAAGGACAGGGGGCTGGAAACACCATATATTTT. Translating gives CASSSQGQGAGNTIYF.

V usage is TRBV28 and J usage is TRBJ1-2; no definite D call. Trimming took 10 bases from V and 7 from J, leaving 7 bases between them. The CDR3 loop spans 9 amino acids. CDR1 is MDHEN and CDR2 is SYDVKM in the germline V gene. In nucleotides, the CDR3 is TGTGCCACAGAAAGTGGCTACACCTTC. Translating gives CATESGYTF.

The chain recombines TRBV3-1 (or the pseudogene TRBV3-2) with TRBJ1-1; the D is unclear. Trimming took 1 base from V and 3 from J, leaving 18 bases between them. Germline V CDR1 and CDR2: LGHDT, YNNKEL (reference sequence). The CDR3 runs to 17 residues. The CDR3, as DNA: TGTGCCAGCAGCCAAGCCCTCGGGTCCTCTGCGGACACTGAAGCTTTCTTT. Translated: CASSQALGSSADTEAFF.

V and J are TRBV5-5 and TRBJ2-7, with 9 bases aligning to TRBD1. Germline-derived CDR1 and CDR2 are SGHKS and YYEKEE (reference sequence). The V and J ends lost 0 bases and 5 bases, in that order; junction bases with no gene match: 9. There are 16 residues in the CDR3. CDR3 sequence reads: CASSLAPGTGSHEQYF. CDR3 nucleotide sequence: TGTGCCAGCAGCTTGGCCCCCGGGACAGGGAGCCACGAGCAGTACTTC. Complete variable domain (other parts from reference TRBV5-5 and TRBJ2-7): DAGVTQSPTHLIKTRGQQVTLRCSPISGHKSVSWYQQVLGQGPQFIFQYYEKEERGRGNFPDRFSARQFPNYSSELNVNALLLGDSALYLCASSLAPGTGSHEQYFGPGTRLTVT.